This T cell receptor (beta chain) was found in a study of response to subunit inactivated influenza vaccine (dated by TCRdb to the late 2010s). Some background on the complete study: Deep quantitative T cell receptor repertoire profiling was used in the study to track responses to a trivalent subunit inactivated influenza vaccine. What the work shows at the level of the full study, not this receptor alone: It was suggested by the authors that each seasonal influenza vaccination may recruit only a limited number of new T cells.

About this clonotype: The antigen this receptor binds is unknown. The sample holds no much larger clone one base away, and base qualities are not on file.

The library was made by RT-PCR. The sequencing machine was an Illumina HiSeq 2500. TCRdb redid the processing of the public reads, applying fastp at Q25 and MiXCR, and retained in-frame beta chains. Each CDR3 protein appears once, grouped with its most common genes and DNA. The sample records about 800,000 distinct CDR3 sequences, less than 25% of which are singletons. The ten largest clones capture 9.5% to 13% of the sample. The CDR3 sequence holds 15 residues, the cysteine and phenylalanine included. Kept here is only the CDR3 DNA, which spans 45 bases and is read in frame from base 1. V is cut by 5 bases and J by 2 bases, and the space between the germline ends is 13 bases. From a lookup of the germline V gene, CDR1 and CDR2 are SGHTA and FQGNSA.

This sequence was found in a man aged 50 to 59 who received an inactivated influenza vaccine. Donor details come from another sample of the same person, matched by shared clones. The sequence joins TRBV7-2 to TRBJ2-1; the D gene lacks a confident call. This sample comprised PBMCs from blood, obtained about 5 days after vaccination. The CDR3 is CASSQTPFTYNEQFF. At the DNA level, the sequence is TGTGCCAGCAGCCAAACTCCATTCACCTACAATGAGCAGTTCTTC.